This T cell receptor (beta chain) was captured in a study of blood T cells in healthy people across ages. Overall study findings and caveats: With donor CMV status unknown, expanded clonotype changes were possibly confounded.

The authors ran a second PCR of about 6 to 11 cycles using a sample-barcoded 5' primer and a J-beta primer mix. TCRdb ran MiXCR on the 5' RACE reads and lists one entry per CDR3 protein. The sample has hundreds of thousands of distinct CDR3 sequences, under 55% seen once; the top ten hold roughly 19%. The germline gives CDR1 SEHNR, CDR2 FQNEAQ (reference sequence). V dropped 3 bases and J dropped 12 bases, with 13 bases sitting between them. The CDR3 sequence is 12 residues long. This clonotype was counted between two and nine times. Its antigen is still unknown. The rearrangement uses TRBV7-9 and TRBJ2-3, with D possibly being TRBD2 (6 bases). The TCR was taken from a man aged 55 to 70 in good health. The sample taken for sequencing was blood. The CDR3 DNA sequence: TGTGCCAGCAGCTTCCCGCCCGGGGGACAGTATTTT. This translates into CASSFPPGGQYF.